Listed here are 19 T cell receptor beta chains from one sample, sequenced in a study of shared clonotypes between healthy human individuals. Libraries were prepared by immunoSEQ multiplex PCR; TCRdb keeps only in-frame clonotypes and omits some of them. Of about 520,000 clones listed, about 96% were seen once; the top ten hold approximately 0.067%. Sequenced input: naive CD4+ T cells sorted from blood. As to subset: CD45RA+ positively selected. Receptors originate from a woman aged 25 to 39 in good health.

This chain joins TRBV19 and TRBJ2-7; TRBD2 agrees at 10 bases. The V and J ends lost 3 bases and 6 bases, in that order; junction bases with no gene match: 11. The CDR3 extends over 16 amino acids. The germline V gene has CDR1 LNHDA and CDR2 SQIVND (reference sequence). This CDR3 reads CASSILWKREGGEQYF. The CDR3 DNA follows: TGTGCCAGTAGTATCCTGTGGAAGCGGGAGGGTGGCGAGCAGTACTTC.

The chain combines TRBV6-5 with TRBJ2-7, with TRBD2 matching 7 bases. CDR3 size: 14 residues. With V trimmed by 3 bases and J by 0 bases, 2 bases remained unmatched. Per germline, CDR1 MNHEY and CDR2 SVGAGI. CDR3 DNA sequence: TGTGCCAGCAGTTATCAGCGGGGCTCCTACGAGCAGTACTTC. Amino acid sequence: CASSYQRGSYEQYF.

V is TRBV27 and J is TRBJ2-7; 9 positions agree with TRBD1. The CDR3 length is 18 residues. Trimming cost V 1 base and J 2 bases; bases outside gene matches: 12. The germline V gene encodes CDR1 MNHEY and CDR2 SMNVEV (reference sequence). CDR3 protein: CASSLYSLRQGEAYEQYF. The CDR3 DNA reads as TGTGCCAGCAGTTTATACTCCCTTAGACAGGGGGAGGCCTACGAGCAGTACTTC.

The rearrangement links TRBV25-1 to TRBJ1-2; the D is unclear. The CDR3 has 12 amino acids. V lost 6 bases and J 8 bases, leaving 13 bases between the germline ends. The germline CDR1 and CDR2 sequences are MGHDK and SYGVNS. The chain's CDR3 is CASRLRFRGYTF. The CDR3 nucleotides read TGTGCCAGCAGGCTACGTTTTCGGGGCTACACCTTC.

The chain employs TRBV9 and TRBJ2-2, with D unresolved. CDR1 is SGDLS, CDR2 YYNGEE, per germline. The CDR3 sequence is 13 residues long. Trimming removed 0 bases from V and 4 bases from J, with 4 bases in between. The CDR3 nucleotides are TGTGCCAGCAGCGTAGCCTTCACCGGGGAGCTGTTTTTT. This encodes CASSVAFTGELFF.

V usage is TRBV7-8 and J usage is TRBJ1-1; 8 bases are shared with TRBD1. The CDR3 extends over 15 amino acids. Trimming cost V 3 bases and J 5 bases; bases outside gene matches: 8. Germline CDR1 is SGHVS and CDR2 is FQNEAQ. CDR3 sequence reads: CASSFMSQGVTEAFF. The DNA of the CDR3 is TGTGCCAGCAGCTTTATGTCACAGGGGGTTACTGAAGCTTTCTTT.

Here the CDR3 reads CASSWDISGSYNEQFF. CDR3 nucleotide sequence: TGTGCCAGCAGCTGGGACATCTCGGGCTCCTACAATGAGCAGTTCTTC. The J gene is TRBJ2-1, the V gene TRBV5-6; D may be TRBD1 (6 bases). Per germline, CDR1 SGHDT and CDR2 YYEEEE. The CDR3 has 16 amino acids. Trimming shortened V by 3 bases and J by 0 bases, and 13 bases separated the two germline ends.

CDR3 sequence: CASSLPSGGEQFF. The CDR3 bases are TGTGCCAGCAGTTTGCCTAGCGGGGGTGAGCAGTTCTTC. V is TRBV28 and J is TRBJ2-1; 10 bases agree with TRBD2. The CDR3 runs to 13 residues. V dropped 3 bases and J dropped 9; count of bases not matched to a gene: 2. Germline lookup yields CDR1 MDHEN and CDR2 SYDVKM. The whole variable domain, remainder taken from reference TRBV28 and TRBJ2-1, is DVKVTQSSRYLVKRTGEKVFLECVQDMDHENMFWYRQDPGLGLRLIYFSYDVKMKEKGDIPEGYSVSREKKERFSLILESASTNQTSMYLCASSLPSGGEQFFGPGTRLTVL.

Written as DNA, the CDR3 is TGTGCCAGCAGTGAATATTACACCTCGCCCTACGAGCAGTACTTC. It encodes CASSEYYTSPYEQYF. The genes are TRBV25-1 and TRBJ2-7; D is undetermined. Germline loops: CDR1 MGHDK, CDR2 SYGVNS. This CDR3 has 15 residues. Trimming left V 0 bases short and J 2 bases short, with 11 bases between.

J is TRBJ2-7 and V is TRBV5-1; 10 bases are a match to TRBD1. Germline V gives CDR1 SGHRS, CDR2 YFSETQ. The CDR3 contains 16 residues. V lost 1 base and J lost 7; bases outside the gene matches: 11. The CDR3 nucleotides read TGCGCCAGCAGCTTGCCGCCCGGGACAGGGGTAGGTGAGCAGTACTTC. It yields the protein CASSLPPGTGVGEQYF.

The rearrangement uses TRBV14 and TRBJ2-3; D assignment may be TRBD1 or TRBD2 (6 bases each). In germline, CDR1 is SGHDN, CDR2 FVKESK. The CDR3 is 16 residues long. Trimming left V 1 base short and J 3 bases short, with 14 bases between. The CDR3 region is CASSQVSGARTDTQYF. DNA of the CDR3: TGTGCCAGCAGCCAAGTTTCGGGGGCCCGAACAGATACGCAGTATTTT.

The chain has TRBV27 and TRBJ2-5; the D gene is possibly TRBD1 (6 bases). The J call may be mistaken, given a closer DNA end match to TRBJ2-7. The germline gives CDR1 MNHEY, CDR2 SMNVEV (reference sequence). This CDR3 spans 12 amino acids. Written as DNA, the CDR3 is TGTGCCAGCAGCAGGGGTACTAACGAGCAGTACTTC. Amino acids: CASSRGTNEQYF.

Of note for this clone: A read error may account for a junction end that differs from germline. The V call is TRBV11-2, the J call TRBJ2-7; D unclear. The length of the CDR3 is 14 residues. Germline V gene lookup returns CDR1 SGHAT and CDR2 FQNNGV. The CDR3 region has the DNA TGTGCCAGCAGCATAGATATCGGGCACTACGAGCAGTACTTC. Its protein is CASSIDIGHYEQYF.

The chain joins TRBV19 to TRBJ1-2; tentative D call: TRBD1 (6 bases). The germline CDR1 and CDR2 sequences are LNHDA and SQIVND (reference sequence). Trimming removed 5 bases at V and 4 bases at J, with 14 bases between. This CDR3 is built from 14 residues. CDR3 nucleotide sequence: TGTGCCAGTAGTCCAGGACCGGACAGCTATGGCTACACCTTC. Translating it yields CASSPGPDSYGYTF.

The rearrangement uses TRBV11-2 and TRBJ1-4; 7 bases align to TRBD1. V lost 5 bases to trimming and J lost 4 bases; unmatched junction nucleotides: 10. Germline values: CDR1 SGHAT, CDR2 FQNNGV. This CDR3 region has 16 residues. CDR3 sequence: CASSKGTGAINEKLFF. The CDR3 DNA reads as TGTGCCAGCAGCAAAGGAACAGGGGCCATTAATGAAAAACTGTTTTTT.

The rearrangement joins TRBV30 to TRBJ1-3, with D unclear. The CDR3 runs to 12 residues. V lost 1 base, J lost 2 bases, and 3 bases lay in between. From germline, CDR1 is GTSNPN and CDR2 SVGIG (reference sequence). DNA for the CDR3: TGTGCCTGGAGTGCCGCTGGAAACACCATATATTTT. It codes for CAWSAAGNTIYF.

V gene TRBV4-1 combines with J gene TRBJ2-7; 15 bases are a match to TRBD2. Germline CDR1 reads MGHRA; CDR2 reads YSYEKL. The length of the CDR3 is 18 residues. After removal of 4 bases from V and 3 bases from J, the junction contained 10 bases not matched to a gene. The CDR3 sequence is CASSRLGLAGGGVYEQYF. DNA for the CDR3: TGCGCCAGCAGCCGCCTAGGACTAGCGGGAGGGGGAGTCTACGAGCAGTACTTC.

The V call is TRBV28, the J call TRBJ2-1; weak D call: TRBD2 (6 bases). The CDR3 consists of 16 residues. The germline V gene has CDR1 MDHEN and CDR2 SYDVKM. V dropped 3 bases and J dropped 4 bases, with 16 bases sitting between them. CDR3 nucleotides: TGTGCCAGCAGTTTCGTCGGACGGGAGATATACAATGAGCAGTTCTTC. Encoded protein: CASSFVGREIYNEQFF.

The V call is TRBV7-2, the J call TRBJ1-1; TRBD1 agrees at 8 bases. Germline V gives CDR1 SGHTA, CDR2 FQGNSA. The junction had 13 bases not matched to a gene; V was cut back by 5 bases and J by 5 bases. CDR3 length: 16 amino acids. CDR3 protein: CASSPRTGSVGTEAFF. The CDR3 nucleotides are TGTGCCAGCAGCCCCCGGACAGGGTCCGTGGGGACTGAAGCTTTCTTT.